One T cell receptor (beta chain) is described in this entry. This clonotype was recorded many times. Its antigen is unknown. No much larger clone is present one base from it, and per-base qualities are unavailable. The entry originates in a study of CD8 T cells in ankylosing spondylitis (dated by TCRdb to the late 2010s). With regard to the full study: T cell receptor beta repertoires were profiled in healthy donors and ankylosing spondylitis patients so that disease-linked TCR variants could be found. The full study cohort comprised around 25 ankylosing spondylitis patients and roughly 100 healthy donors. Peripheral blood samples were taken, and synovial fluid was additionally collected from ankylosing spondylitis patients.

Overall results and qualifications from the work: Significant enrichment of the disease-linked clones was reported in matched synovial fluid samples from ankylosing spondylitis patients. Blood from ankylosing spondylitis patients appeared to be characterized by a TCR beta motif composed of several highly homologous amino acid variants. The disease-linked clones had a CD8+ phenotype and were found at relatively low frequencies in peripheral blood. Some motif variants were previously reported in synovial fluid and blood of reactive arthritis patients, suggesting common disease-initiation mechanisms.

The sequencer was an Illumina HiSeq 2500. TCR beta libraries were prepared by quantitative 5'-RACE with molecular barcodes. Turning to the authors' computational methods: Disease-linked TCR variants were identified with a new computational method built on a probabilistic model of VDJ rearrangement. TCRdb trimmed public reads at Q25 via fastp, called clones via MiXCR and kept in-frame beta chains. One record per CDR3 amino acid sequence lists the most common genes and DNA. The V and J calls, along with clone size, are taken from TCRdb and not from the paper's own processing. The sample table lists about 240,000 distinct CDR3 sequences, about 11% of them with a count of one. Clones ranked in the top ten supply under 7% of the sample. The CDR3 measures 12 amino acids from cysteine to phenylalanine. This entry keeps only the CDR3 DNA: 36 bases, framed from base 1. The germline V gene yields SGDLS for CDR1 and YYNGEE for CDR2. Clipping removes 4 bases from V and 8 bases from J, with 5 as the unmatched junction base count.

What was sequenced was blood, either unsorted or a sorted T cell fraction (not recorded which). The rearrangement combines TRBV9 with TRBJ1-2; 7 central bases correspond to TRBD1. The TCR sequence derives from a male donor with ankylosing spondylitis or in good health (not recorded which). The DNA sequence reads TGTGCCAGCAGCCCCTTAGGGGGCGGCTACACCTTC. Its translation reads: CASSPLGGGYTF.